One and the same sample provided the 3 T cell receptor beta chains below, sequenced in a study of T cells in Graves' hyperthyroidism and ophthalmopathy. RNA transcripts were the template for amplifying TCR beta CDR3 regions. HTBI primers were the set used in a first-round RT-PCR of the TCR CDR3. TCRdb passed the multiplex PCR reads through MiXCR, listing each CDR3 protein once. The repertoire holds approximately 700,000 distinct CDR3 sequences, with 16% as singletons. Material: blood. The receptor set was obtained from a man in his late teens or twenties with Graves' hyperthyroidism.

In this sample, this clonotype turned up a few times. The rearrangement uses TRBV15 and TRBJ2-7; 13 bases fit TRBD2. Germline lookup yields CDR1 LNHNV and CDR2 YYDKDF (reference sequence). V dropped 5 bases and J dropped 3; count of bases not matched to a gene: 4. The CDR3 spans 15 residues. The CDR3 reads CATSPRLAGGYEQYF. DNA for the CDR3: TGTGCCACCAGCCCACGACTAGCGGGAGGCTACGAGCAGTACTTC.

This clonotype was counted only a few times. The genes are TRBV2 and TRBJ1-4; D might be TRBD1 (6 bases). V was cut by 5 bases and J by 8 bases, with 12 bases left in between. This CDR3 region has 13 residues. CDR1 is SNHLY and CDR2 is FYNNEI in the germline V gene. CDR3 protein: CASSFQGMEKLFF. The DNA of the CDR3 is TGTGCCAGCAGTTTTCAGGGGATGGAAAAACTGTTTTTT.

The table lists this clonotype with many counts. The chain is built from TRBV3-1 and TRBJ1-1, with TRBD1 identical over 7 bases. Germline assignment: CDR1 LGHDT and CDR2 YNNKEL (reference sequence). V lost 0 bases and J lost 0; bases outside the gene matches: 10. The CDR3 runs 18 residues. The CDR3 coding sequence is TGTGCCAGCAGCCAAGATCAGGGGGAGGGCGTCGTGAACACTGAAGCTTTCTTT. Amino acids: CASSQDQGEGVVNTEAFF.